The 26 T cell receptor beta chains listed next were all sequenced from one sample in a study of T-cell reconstitution after alpha-beta-depleted transplantation in children. A library of TCRbeta sequences, prepared with unique molecular identifiers, was generated. MiXCR, run by TCRdb on the PCR reads, gives a single entry per CDR3 protein. The data show 500,000 to 600,000 distinct CDR3 sequences, about a sixth seen once. The sample was PBMCs from the stem cell graft donor, taken from the stem cell graft. The receptors come from a human donor who donated a stem cell graft to a child with acute lymphoblastic leukemia.

CDR3 residues: CASSVGDIQETQYF. The CDR3 DNA reads as TGTGCCAGCAGCGTAGGAGACATCCAAGAGACCCAGTACTTC. The chain combines TRBV9 with TRBJ2-5; unclear D gene. The germline V gene encodes CDR1 SGDLS and CDR2 YYNGEE. V was shortened by 0 bases and J by 1 base, with 7 bases between the two germline ends. The CDR3 has 14 amino acids.

This clonotype was recorded a few times. V and J are TRBV20-1 and TRBJ2-1, with 7 nucleotides matching TRBD2. CDR3 length: 17 residues. The germline V gene encodes CDR1 DFQATT and CDR2 SNEGSKA (reference sequence). The V segment lost 0 bases and the J segment 7 bases; nucleotides outside the gene matches: 15. This CDR3 is CSARDSPGLGSMNEQFF. The CDR3 DNA sequence: TGCAGTGCTAGAGACTCTCCTGGACTAGGATCCATGAATGAGCAGTTCTTC.

The sample holds a few counts of this clonotype. The chain joins TRBV5-1 to TRBJ2-5, with 9 bases identical to TRBD2. The J segment lost 5 bases and the V segment lost 9 bases, leaving 8 bases of the junction unmatched. Germline assignment: CDR1 SGHRS and CDR2 YFSETQ. The CDR3 is 13 amino acids. CDR3 protein: CATRLAAAETQYF. In DNA form, the CDR3 reads TGCGCCACCAGACTAGCGGCCGCCGAGACCCAGTACTTC. Drawing the rest from reference TRBV5-1 and TRBJ2-5, the complete variable domain is KAGVTQTPRYLIKTRGQQVTLSCSPISGHRSVSWYQQTPGQGLQFLFEYFSETQRNKGNFPGRFSGRQFSNSRSEMNVSTLELGDSALYLCATRLAAAETQYFGPGTRLLVL.

The genes are TRBV4-1 and TRBJ1-1; TRBD1 agrees at 7 bases. This CDR3 region has 18 residues. V gave up 2 bases and J gave up 3 bases; unmatched junction bases: 15. Germline CDR1 MGHRA, CDR2 YSYEKL. CDR3 loop: CASSQQGGTVLRDTEAFF. CDR3 sequence (DNA): TGCGCCAGCAGCCAACAAGGGGGGACAGTCCTTAGGGACACTGAAGCTTTCTTT.

In its sample, this clonotype was seen a few times. This sequence joins TRBV6-5 and TRBJ2-4, with 15 bases identical to TRBD2. The CDR3 extends over 17 amino acids. Germline CDR1 reads MNHEY; CDR2 reads SVGAGI. After removal of 2 bases from V and 9 bases from J, the junction contained 8 bases not matched to a gene. This chain's CDR3 is CASSYTGLAGGIGIQYF. The CDR3 nucleotides are TGTGCCAGCAGTTACACGGGACTAGCGGGGGGCATTGGCATTCAGTACTTC.

The sample holds a few counts of this clonotype. The chain employs TRBV14 and TRBJ2-3; 8 bases are a match to TRBD2. Losses at the gene ends were 0 bases for V and 0 bases for J; bases not matched to a gene: 5. The length of the CDR3 is 17 residues. From germline, CDR1 is SGHDN and CDR2 FVKESK. The CDR3 coding sequence is TGTGCCAGCAGCCAAGATTATAGCGGGGCTAGCACAGATACGCAGTATTTT. Its protein is CASSQDYSGASTDTQYF. Together with reference TRBV14 and TRBJ2-3, the CDR3 gives the full variable domain: EAGVTQFPSHSVIEKGQTVTLRCDPISGHDNLYWYRRVMGKEIKFLLHFVKESKQDESGMPNNRFLAERTGGTYSTLKVQPAELEDSGVYFCASSQDYSGASTDTQYFGPGTRLTVL.

The genes are TRBV29-1 and TRBJ2-5; 8 bases fit TRBD2. CDR1 and CDR2 (germline): SQVTM, ANQGSEA. This CDR3 comprises 13 residues. V shed 3 bases and J 4 bases; nucleotides not matched to a gene: 4. The CDR3 sequence: CSVDSGRRETQYF. In DNA, the CDR3 is TGCAGCGTTGACAGCGGGAGAAGAGAGACCCAGTACTTC.

This sequence joins TRBV27 and TRBJ2-1, with 11 bases that match TRBD2. CDR1 is MNHEY and CDR2 is SMNVEV in the germline V gene (reference sequence). The junction had 4 bases not matched to a gene; V was cut back by 1 base and J by 5 bases. The CDR3 sequence is 16 residues long. The CDR3 here is CASSLYTSGGHNEQFF. The CDR3 nucleotides read TGTGCCAGCAGTTTATATACTAGCGGGGGACACAATGAGCAGTTCTTC.

The V and J genes are TRBV24-1 and TRBJ2-5; D is uncertain. The CDR3 runs to 11 residues. Germline V gene lookup returns CDR1 KGHDR and CDR2 SFDVKD. Deletions cut 5 bases from V and 3 bases from J, with 3 bases between. This chain's CDR3 is CATSVKETQYF. The CDR3 nucleotides read TGTGCCACCAGTGTAAAAGAGACCCAGTACTTC.

This clonotype occurred a few times. J is TRBJ2-7 and V is TRBV7-9; TRBD2 aligns across 8 bases. Germline V gene data show CDR1 as SEHNR and CDR2 as FQNEAQ (reference sequence). Germline trimming cut 6 bases from V and 3 bases from J; bases unmatched to any gene: 7. The CDR3 has 14 amino acids. The CDR3 DNA follows: TGTGCCAGCAGTCTCCCCGGGAGGGTCTACGAGCAGTACTTC. This codes for CASSLPGRVYEQYF.

J is TRBJ2-1 and V is TRBV5-1, with D perhaps matching TRBD1 (5 bases). The germline CDR1 and CDR2 sequences are SGHRS and YFSETQ. V gave up 0 bases and J gave up 2 bases, with 12 bases separating them. The CDR3 is 16 amino acids. CDR3 bases: TGCGCCAGCAGCTTGGAGGGCGGACAAACCTACAATGAGCAGTTCTTC. It codes for CASSLEGGQTYNEQFF.

This clonotype was counted between two and nine times. This chain connects TRBV2 to TRBJ2-1; D is unclear. This CDR3 comprises 13 residues. From germline, CDR1 is SNHLY and CDR2 FYNNEI. V was clipped by 0 bases and J by 6 bases, with 6 bases between them. This CDR3 is CASSEAGGNEQFF. As DNA, the CDR3 is TGTGCCAGCAGTGAAGCGGGCGGCAATGAGCAGTTCTTC.

This clonotype was observed a handful of times. The chain joins TRBV9 to TRBJ2-7; D remains ambiguous. The CDR3 covers 14 residues. The V and J ends lost 0 bases and 2 bases respectively, with 9 bases between them. The germline V gene encodes CDR1 SGDLS and CDR2 YYNGEE. The CDR3 sequence: CASSVEGSPYEQYF. The CDR3 nucleotides read TGTGCCAGCAGCGTAGAAGGCAGTCCCTACGAGCAGTACTTC.

V and J are TRBV29-1 and TRBJ2-7; 9 bases are shared with TRBD1. The trim removed 7 bases at V and 3 bases at J, leaving 4 bases unmatched. CDR1 and CDR2 (germline): SQVTM, ANQGSEA. The CDR3 loop spans 12 amino acids. In DNA form, the CDR3 reads TGCAGCGCCTGGACAGGGGACTACGAGCAGTACTTC. This sequence encodes CSAWTGDYEQYF.

This rearrangement joins TRBV11-2 to TRBJ2-3; 8 bases map to TRBD2. The trim removed 9 bases at V and 6 bases at J, leaving 14 bases unmatched. The CDR3 totals 15 residues. Germline V gene data show CDR1 as SGHAT and CDR2 as FQNNGV. In DNA form, the CDR3 reads TGTGCCAGTAACCGAAGGACTAGCTCAGAGGATACGCAGTATTTT. It yields the protein CASNRRTSSEDTQYF. Together with reference TRBV11-2 and TRBJ2-3, the CDR3 gives the full variable domain: EAGVAQSPRYKIIEKRQSVAFWCNPISGHATLYWYQQILGQGPKLLIQFQNNGVVDDSQLPKDRFSAERLKGVDSTLKIQPAKLEDSAVYLCASNRRTSSEDTQYFGPGTRLTVL.

The chain recombines TRBV3-1 with TRBJ2-4, with 8 bases aligning to TRBD2. The V gene end was trimmed by 0 bases and the J gene end by 7 bases; junction bases not matched to a gene: 8. Germline V gene sequence: CDR1 LGHDT, CDR2 YNNKEL (reference sequence). The CDR3 has 16 amino acids. CDR3 in amino acids: CASSQDSTGGWNIQYF. CDR3 in DNA: TGTGCCAGCAGCCAAGATAGTACGGGAGGGTGGAACATTCAGTACTTC.

The chain has TRBV12-3 or TRBV12-4 and TRBJ2-5, with D uncertain. This CDR3 spans 14 amino acids. Trimming removed 2 bases from V and 1 base from J, with 8 bases in between. CDR3: CASSLRISQETQYF. CDR3 bases: TGTGCCAGCAGTTTACGGATTTCCCAAGAGACCCAGTACTTC.

This clonotype was detected a few times. This sequence joins TRBV4-2 and TRBJ2-1; TRBD2 agrees at 13 bases. The CDR3 spans 19 residues. Trimming at V came to 0 bases and at J to 3 bases, leaving 8 bases not matched to a gene. Germline CDR1 LGHNA, CDR2 YNFKEQ. CDR3 sequence: CASSQDPLAGGPGYNEQFF. CDR3 in DNA: TGTGCCAGCAGCCAAGATCCACTAGCGGGAGGGCCGGGCTACAATGAGCAGTTCTTC.

Many counts were recorded for this clonotype. The chain uses TRBV5-1 and TRBJ2-3; D is unresolved. The CDR3 spans 13 residues. The germline V gene has CDR1 SGHRS and CDR2 YFSETQ. Trimming removed 1 base at V and 0 bases at J, with 3 bases between. The CDR3 nucleotides read TGCGCCAGCAGCTTGAAAAGCACAGATACGCAGTATTTT. Its translation: CASSLKSTDTQYF.

The chain carries TRBV9 and TRBJ2-5; 7 nucleotides agree with TRBD2. This CDR3 has 15 amino acids. CDR1 and CDR2 from the germline V gene are SGDLS and YYNGEE. The junction had 7 bases not matched to a gene; V was cut back by 1 base and J by 4 bases. CDR3 amino acids: CASSVLAGEGETQYF. CDR3 bases: TGTGCCAGCAGCGTATTGGCGGGAGAGGGAGAGACCCAGTACTTC.

The chain is built from TRBV29-1 and TRBJ2-3; unclear D gene. V shed 4 bases and J shed 8 bases, with 7 bases lying between them. Germline V lookup: CDR1 SQVTM, CDR2 ANQGSEA. The CDR3 runs 10 residues. The CDR3 DNA reads as TGCAGCGTTGGTGCTTTTACGCAGTATTTT. Translating gives CSVGAFTQYF.

This clonotype turned up a few times. The rearrangement joins TRBV29-1 to TRBJ1-3; possible D gene TRBD1, 5 bases. V gave up 6 bases and J gave up 0 bases, with 9 bases separating them. The CDR3 extends over 13 amino acids. The germline V gene encodes CDR1 SQVTM and CDR2 ANQGSEA. CDR3 residues: CSVLTDSGNTIYF. The CDR3 bases are TGCAGCGTATTGACAGACTCTGGAAACACCATATATTTT.

This clonotype was picked up a small number of times. This chain links TRBV7-2 with TRBJ2-5; D not certain. The CDR3 is 14 residues long. Germline V gene lookup returns CDR1 SGHTA and CDR2 FQGNSA. Trimming removed 4 bases from V and 2 bases from J, with 11 bases in between. In nucleotides, the CDR3 is TGTGCCAGCAGCTCCTTGGACCGGCAAGAGACCCAGTACTTC. Translating it yields CASSSLDRQETQYF.

This clonotype has more than one count but fewer than ten. The rearrangement uses TRBV7-8 and TRBJ2-5; 9 bases map to TRBD2. With V trimmed by 6 bases and J by 1 base, 3 bases remained unmatched. The CDR3 consists of 14 residues. The germline V gene has CDR1 SGHVS and CDR2 FQNEAQ. The DNA of the CDR3 is TGTGCCAGCAGGGTTAGCGGGAGCCAAGAGACCCAGTACTTC. This encodes CASRVSGSQETQYF.

This clonotype has more than one count but fewer than ten. This chain connects TRBV5-1 to TRBJ2-2; D perhaps matches TRBD1 (5 bases). Germline V CDR1 and CDR2: SGHRS, YFSETQ. V gave up 7 bases and J gave up 7 bases, with 20 bases separating them. This CDR3 spans 15 amino acids. The CDR3 reads CASGPGHRGDGELFF. As DNA, the CDR3 is TGCGCCAGCGGCCCAGGGCACCGTGGGGACGGGGAGCTGTTTTTT.

The V call is TRBV30, the J call TRBJ2-7; 8 bases are a match to TRBD1. The CDR3 runs to 13 residues. With V trimmed by 4 bases and J by 3 bases, 5 bases remained unmatched. The germline V gene encodes CDR1 GTSNPN and CDR2 SVGIG (reference sequence). The CDR3 sequence is CAWNGQGLYEQYF. The CDR3 coding sequence is TGTGCCTGGAATGGACAGGGCCTCTACGAGCAGTACTTC.